This passage covers 14 T cell receptor beta chains from one sample sequenced in a study of blood T cell repertoires in COVID-19. Generated by immunoSEQ multiplex PCR, the TCRdb table keeps only in-frame clones and is missing some. The sample consists of roughly 140,000 clones, roughly 90% of them appearing once. What was sequenced was PBMCs or T cells enriched from blood (not recorded which). The receptors stem from a young woman with acute COVID-19.

This sequence joins TRBV5-5 and TRBJ2-1; 8 nucleotides align to TRBD2. The germline CDR1 and CDR2 sequences are SGHKS and YYEKEE (reference sequence). V dropped 3 bases and J dropped 8; count of bases not matched to a gene: 13. This CDR3 is built from 16 residues. CDR3 DNA: TGTGCCAGCAGCTCTCTGGCGGGAGGCTCGGTCGATGAGCAGTTCTTC. Translating gives CASSSLAGGSVDEQFF.

The rearrangement uses TRBV9 and TRBJ1-6; D remains ambiguous. The germline CDR1 and CDR2 sequences are SGDLS and YYNGEE. V lost 0 bases to trimming and J lost 7 bases, with 11 bases between them. The CDR3 runs to 15 residues. The CDR3 protein is CASSVGIYENSPLHF. DNA for the CDR3: TGTGCCAGCAGCGTAGGTATATACGAGAATTCACCCCTCCACTTT.

CDR3 amino acids: CASSEGRLTEAFF. CDR3 sequence (DNA): TGTGCCAGCAGTGAGGGGCGTTTAACTGAAGCTTTCTTT. The rearrangement joins TRBV25-1 to TRBJ1-1, with D perhaps TRBD1 (5 bases). The CDR3 covers 13 residues. V was trimmed by 3 bases and J by 5 bases, leaving 10 bases between them. Germline V lookup: CDR1 MGHDK, CDR2 SYGVNS. The variable domain in full, with the rest retrieved from reference TRBV25-1 and TRBJ1-1, is EADIYQTPRYLVIGTGKKITLECSQTMGHDKMYWYQQDPGMELHLIHYSYGVNSTEKGDLSSESTVSRIRTEHFPLTLESARPSHTSQYLCASSEGRLTEAFFGQGTRLTVV.

The CDR3 protein is CAISDPASGSEKLFF. The CDR3 nucleotides read TGTGCCATCAGTGACCCCGCCTCCGGTAGCGAAAAACTGTTTTTT. V is TRBV10-3 and J is TRBJ1-4; D uncertain. This CDR3 is 15 amino acids long. Germline lookup yields CDR1 ENHRY and CDR2 SYGVKD. Trimming took off 3 bases at V and 8 bases at J, with 16 bases between the two ends.

In DNA form, the CDR3 reads TGCGCCAGCAGCCTCTCCCGCGGGGAAGGGACCCAGTACTTC. Its translation: CASSLSRGEGTQYF. V is TRBV4-3 and J is TRBJ2-5; D perhaps matches TRBD2 (6 bases). This CDR3 comprises 14 residues. Germline CDR1 reads LGHNA; CDR2 reads YSLEER. V was pared by 4 bases and J by 7 bases, with 16 bases between.

The table lists this clone with a count of one. V usage is TRBV27 and J usage is TRBJ2-2; 10 bases fit TRBD1. J lost 3 bases, V lost 5 bases, and 6 bases had no gene match. This CDR3 has 16 amino acids. Germline values: CDR1 MNHEY, CDR2 SMNVEV (reference sequence). CDR3 bases: TGTGCCAGCAGTCCCCTCGGGACAGGGGACACCGGGGAGCTGTTTTTT. It codes for CASSPLGTGDTGELFF.

V usage is TRBV12-5 and J usage is TRBJ2-5, with TRBD2 matching over 14 bases. The ends lost 6 bases at V and 1 base at J; junction bases unmatched: 7. This CDR3 spans 17 amino acids. Germline loops: CDR1 LGHNT, CDR2 FRNRAP. This CDR3 reads CASGPGLAGDPQETQYF. DNA of the CDR3: TGTGCTAGTGGCCCGGGACTAGCGGGAGATCCCCAAGAGACCCAGTACTTC.

Worth noting for this clone: Other DNA sequences from this sample encode an identical CDR3 as well. The rearrangement uses TRBV7-9 and TRBJ2-1, with 9 bases matching TRBD2. The CDR3 has 16 residues. Germline assignment: CDR1 SEHNR and CDR2 FQNEAQ (reference sequence). Unmatched junction bases numbered 2, after V lost 0 bases and J lost 2 bases. The CDR3 DNA reads as TGTGCCAGCAGCTTAGCGCTAGCGGGGACCTACAATGAGCAGTTCTTC. Translated: CASSLALAGTYNEQFF.

The chain has TRBV12-3 or TRBV12-4 and TRBJ2-7; D perhaps matches TRBD1 (5 bases). The CDR3 length is 12 residues. V was shortened by 2 bases and J by 3 bases, with 5 bases between the two germline ends. The CDR3 loop is CASSLQGYEQYF. Written as DNA, the CDR3 is TGTGCCAGCAGTTTACAGGGCTACGAGCAGTACTTC.

The gene calls are TRBV23-1 and TRBJ2-1, with D tentatively TRBD1 (6 bases). TRBV23-1 is annotated as an ORF whose role is uncertain. V was clipped by 1 base and J by 10 bases, with 8 bases between them. CDR3 length: 12 amino acids. CDR3 sequence reads: CASSQFDREQFF. The CDR3 DNA reads as TGCGCCAGCAGTCAATTCGACAGGGAGCAGTTCTTC.

V and J are TRBV30 and TRBJ2-3; 11 bases match TRBD2. The CDR3 loop spans 19 amino acids. CDR1 GTSNPN and CDR2 SVGIG come from the germline V gene (reference sequence). The J segment lost 0 bases and the V segment lost 3 bases, leaving 14 bases of the junction unmatched. CDR3 residues: CAWRPSIGSGRVSTDTQYF. Here the CDR3 DNA reads TGTGCCTGGAGGCCCTCTATTGGTAGCGGGAGGGTAAGCACAGATACGCAGTATTTT.

This clone showed up just once. The same CDR3 is also encoded by other DNA sequences in this sample. The chain carries TRBV18 and TRBJ2-1; D might be TRBD1 (6 bases). The germline V and J ends were trimmed by 4 bases and 7 bases, with 8 bases remaining between them. The CDR3 contains 12 residues. Germline V gives CDR1 KGHSH, CDR2 LQKENI. CDR3 in amino acids: CASSLQGNEQFF. In nucleotides, the CDR3 is TGTGCCAGCTCACTACAGGGTAATGAGCAGTTCTTC. The full variable domain, its missing parts supplied by reference TRBV18 and TRBJ2-1, is NAGVMQNPRHLVRRRGQEARLRCSPMKGHSHVYWYRQLPEEGLKFMVYLQKENIIDESGMPKERFSAEFPKEGPSILRIQQVVRGDSAAYFCASSLQGNEQFFGPGTRLTVL.

In its sample, this clone was seen once. The same CDR3 also results from other DNA sequences found in this sample. This sequence joins TRBV5-1 and TRBJ2-5; no firm D call. The CDR3 is 14 residues long. Germline CDR1 reads SGHRS; CDR2 reads YFSETQ. Trimming removed 0 bases at V and 1 base at J, with 7 bases between. CDR3 residues: CASSLASGQETQYF. CDR3 in DNA: TGCGCCAGCAGCTTGGCCAGTGGCCAAGAGACCCAGTACTTC.

The chain employs TRBV19 and TRBJ2-7; 11 nucleotides agree with TRBD2. J lost 2 bases, V lost 3 bases, and 3 bases had no gene match. The CDR3 consists of 15 residues. Germline assignment: CDR1 LNHDA and CDR2 SQIVND (reference sequence). CDR3 DNA: TGTGCCAGTAGTATCAGTAGCGGGAGGGCCTACGAGCAGTACTTC. Its translation: CASSISSGRAYEQYF.